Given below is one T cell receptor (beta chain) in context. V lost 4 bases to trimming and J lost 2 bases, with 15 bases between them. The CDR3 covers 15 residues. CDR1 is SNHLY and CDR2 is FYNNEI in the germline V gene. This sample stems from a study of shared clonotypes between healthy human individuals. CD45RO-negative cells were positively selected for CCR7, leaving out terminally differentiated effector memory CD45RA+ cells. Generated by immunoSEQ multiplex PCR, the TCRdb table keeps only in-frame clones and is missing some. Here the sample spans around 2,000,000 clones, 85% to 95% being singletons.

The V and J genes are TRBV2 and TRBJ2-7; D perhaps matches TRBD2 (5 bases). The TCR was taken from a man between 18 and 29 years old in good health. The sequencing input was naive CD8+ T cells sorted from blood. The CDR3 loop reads CASSGLGSATYEQYF. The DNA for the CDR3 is TGTGCCAGCAGTGGACTGGGGAGTGCCACCTACGAGCAGTACTTC. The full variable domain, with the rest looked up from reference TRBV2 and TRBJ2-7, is EPEVTQTPSHQVTQMGQEVILRCVPISNHLYFYWYRQILGQKVEFLVSFYNNEISEKSEIFDDQFSVERPDGSNFTLKIRSTKLEDSAMYFCASSGLGSATYEQYFGPGTRLTVT.